A selection of T cell receptor beta chains follows, all from one sample in a study of blood T cell repertoires in COVID-19. TCRdb's table, derived via immunoSEQ multiplex PCR, lists solely in-frame clones and lacks some. Here the sample spans 100,000 or so clones, about 75% being singletons. Input material: peripheral blood. Receptors were obtained from a woman between 70 and 85 years old with acute or convalescent COVID-19. Each CDR3 is given with its conserved first and last residue. The D gene is left open where the match is weak. Where a row states a size, it is once, few, many or the class of an expanded clone; other rows omit it.

cdr3_length | j_call | d_call | v_call | clone_size | cdr3_aa | cdr3_nt
12 | TRBJ2-7 | NA | TRBV18 | NA | CASSPDQDEQYF | TGTGCCAGCTCACCAGACCAGGACGAGCAGTACTTC
16 | TRBJ2-5 | TRBD2 | TRBV5-1 | NA | CASSLVVAGASGTQYF | TGCGCCAGCAGCTTGGTGGTAGCGGGGGCTTCGGGGACCCAGTACTTC
15 | TRBJ1-2 | TRBD1 | TRBV19 | once | CASSDPGQGVWGYTF | TGTGCCAGTAGCGATCCGGGACAGGGGGTTTGGGGCTACACCTTC
16 | TRBJ1-2 | NA | TRBV19 | NA | CASSIDRNPRGNGYTF | TGTGCCAGTAGTATAGATCGAAACCCCCGAGGCAATGGCTACACCTTC
15 | TRBJ1-1 | NA | TRBV3-1/TRBV3-2 | NA | CASSQGGETGLEAFF | TGTGCCAGCAGCCAAGGGGGGGAGACGGGACTAGAAGCTTTCTTT
17 | TRBJ1-1 | NA | TRBV5-4 | NA | CASSSRRNAPPNTEAFF | TGTGCCAGCAGCTCGAGGCGGAACGCCCCCCCGAACACTGAAGCTTTCTTT
12 | TRBJ2-2 | NA | TRBV9 | NA | CASRVGTGELFF | TGTGCCTCCAGGGTGGGGACCGGGGAGCTGTTTTTT
14 | TRBJ1-1 | NA | TRBV19 | NA | CASSFRQSNTEAFF | TGTGCCAGTAGTTTCAGACAGTCGAACACTGAAGCTTTCTTT
16 | TRBJ2-5 | TRBD2 | TRBV3-1/TRBV3-2 | NA | CASSRGTSGGAQTQYF | TGTGCCAGCAGCCGAGGGACTAGCGGGGGGGCACAGACCCAGTACTTC
14 | TRBJ1-2 | TRBD1 | TRBV19 | many | CASSHTTGYYGYTF | TGTGCCAGTAGTCACACGACAGGGTACTATGGCTACACCTTC
13 | TRBJ2-1 | TRBD2 | TRBV27 | NA | CASRGLAGNEQFF | TGTGCCAGCAGGGGACTAGCGGGTAATGAGCAGTTCTTC
13 | TRBJ2-7 | TRBD1 | TRBV7-9 | NA | CASFRTGDREQYF | TGTGCCAGCTTCCGGACAGGGGATCGCGAGCAGTACTTC
15 | TRBJ1-1 | TRBD1 | TRBV7-9 | few | CASSEGQTMNTEAFF | TGTGCCAGCAGCGAGGGACAGACCATGAACACTGAAGCTTTCTTT
14 | TRBJ1-2 | NA | TRBV5-1 | NA | CASSLDRGLRGYTF | TGCGCCAGCAGCTTGGATCGGGGGTTACGTGGCTACACCTTC
15 | TRBJ2-2 | TRBD1 | TRBV19 | NA | CASRPTGGISGELFF | TGTGCCAGTAGGCCGACAGGGGGAATCTCCGGGGAGCTGTTTTTT
12 | TRBJ1-1 | NA | TRBV18 | few | CASSREDTEAFF | TGTGCCAGCTCACGTGAGGACACTGAAGCTTTCTTT
12 | TRBJ2-1 | NA | TRBV2 | NA | CASSDRRGEQFF | TGTGCCAGCAGTGATAGAAGGGGTGAGCAGTTCTTC
14 | TRBJ2-7 | NA | TRBV27 | NA | CASSLSGAAYEQYF | TGTGCCAGCAGTTTAAGTGGGGCGGCCTACGAGCAGTACTTC
13 | TRBJ1-2 | NA | TRBV7-2 | few | CASSLSGDYGYTF | TGTGCCAGCAGCTTATCGGGGGATTATGGCTACACCTTC
15 | TRBJ2-7 | TRBD1 | TRBV19 | many | CASSTGTAIPREQYF | TGTGCCAGTAGTACCGGGACAGCCATTCCCCGTGAGCAGTACTTC
13 | TRBJ2-7 | NA | TRBV5-6 | NA | CASSLAAGREQYF | TGTGCCAGCAGCTTGGCAGCAGGGCGCGAGCAGTACTTC
15 | TRBJ2-3 | TRBD2 | TRBV5-6 | NA | CASSLVGGNTDTQYF | TGTGCCAGCAGCTTGGTCGGGGGGAACACAGATACGCAGTATTTT
13 | TRBJ1-2 | NA | TRBV4-1 | few | CASSRDTAYGYTF | TGCGCCAGCAGCCGGGACACCGCCTATGGCTACACCTTC
14 | TRBJ1-3 | TRBD1 | TRBV3-1/TRBV3-2 | many | CASSQPGTGNTIYF | TGTGCCAGCAGCCAACCCGGGACAGGGAACACCATATATTTT
12 | TRBJ1-3 | TRBD1 | TRBV3-1/TRBV3-2 | NA | CASSQLETGIIF | TGTGCCAGCAGCCAATTGGAGACAGGGATAATTTTT
15 | TRBJ1-1 | NA | TRBV18 | NA | CASSPKQGANTEAFF | TGTGCCAGCTCACCCAAACAGGGTGCGAACACTGAAGCTTTCTTT
14 | TRBJ2-7 | TRBD1 | TRBV3-1/TRBV3-2 | NA | CASSQRDRGYEQYF | TGTGCCAGCAGCCAGAGGGACAGAGGCTACGAGCAGTACTTC
15 | TRBJ2-7 | NA | TRBV7-5 | NA | CVRSCQTGGSYEQYF | TGTGTCAGAAGCTGCCAGACAGGGGGGTCCTACGAGCAGTACTTC
13 | TRBJ1-2 | NA | TRBV5-4 | NA | CASSLAREGGYTF | TGTGCCAGCAGCTTGGCCAGGGAGGGGGGCTACACCTTC
17 | TRBJ2-1 | TRBD2 | TRBV6-2/TRBV6-3 | NA | CASSPHGLAGGRGEQFF | TGTGCCAGCAGCCCCCACGGACTAGCGGGGGGGCGAGGTGAGCAGTTCTTC
16 | TRBJ1-2 | TRBD1 | TRBV7-9 | NA | CASSLRQGQGFYGYTF | TGTGCCAGCAGCTTACGACAAGGACAGGGTTTTTATGGCTACACCTTC
15 | TRBJ1-2 | NA | TRBV9 | NA | CASSQSDRRNYGYTF | TGTGCCAGCAGCCAAAGCGACAGGCGGAACTATGGCTACACCTTC
16 | TRBJ2-4 | TRBD2 | TRBV18 | NA | CASSPGLAGGRDIQYF | TGTGCCAGCTCACCCGGACTAGCGGGGGGGCGGGACATTCAGTACTTC
15 | TRBJ2-7 | NA | TRBV10-2 | NA | CASGGSTGRTNEQYF | TGCGCCAGCGGAGGATCGACAGGGAGGACCAACGAGCAGTACTTC
16 | TRBJ2-5 | NA | TRBV4-3 | NA | CASSQTLRGSGETQYF | TGCGCCAGCAGCCAAACCCTCAGGGGTTCTGGGGAGACCCAGTACTTC
13 | TRBJ2-7 | NA | TRBV29-1 | few | CSVARGDFYEQYF | TGCAGCGTTGCCAGGGGCGACTTCTACGAGCAGTACTTC
13 | TRBJ2-5 | NA | TRBV19 | NA | CASSIRYQETQYF | TGTGCCAGTAGTATCAGATACCAAGAGACCCAGTACTTC
13 | TRBJ2-7 | NA | TRBV29-1 | NA | CSVESEGSYEQYF | TGCAGCGTTGAAAGTGAGGGTTCCTACGAGCAGTACTTC
13 | TRBJ1-2 | TRBD1 | TRBV27 | NA | CASRTDRAGGYTF | TGTGCCAGCAGAACGGACAGGGCGGGTGGCTACACCTTC
13 | TRBJ2-5 | NA | TRBV5-1 | NA | CASSLEYQETQYF | TGCGCCAGCAGCTTGGAATATCAAGAGACCCAGTACTTC
12 | TRBJ2-7 | NA | TRBV27 | NA | CASSFAGNEQYF | TGTGCCAGCAGTTTTGCGGGTAACGAGCAGTACTTC
14 | TRBJ1-1 | NA | TRBV3-1/TRBV3-2 | once | CASSQEPYRTEAFF | TGTGCCAGCAGCCAAGAGCCGTATCGGACTGAAGCTTTCTTT
15 | TRBJ2-3 | NA | TRBV10-1 | NA | CASSEALGGTDTQYF | TGCGCCAGCAGTGAGGCTTTGGGGGGAACAGATACGCAGTATTTT